This TCR beta chain was identified during a study of blood T cell repertoires in COVID-19. Turning to the study itself: Both acute and convalescent COVID-19 samples were obtained from the United States, Italy and Spain. Sources were T cells, B-cell-depleted T cells, or PBMCs; the material itself was cDNA or gDNA.

In the authors' methods: It was from reference gene primer amplification that nucleated cell counts were estimated. Repertoires were generated with immunoSEQ multiplex PCR, while TCRdb's copy carries only in-frame clones and drops some. V, J and clone size are those of that table, while D and trimming were read from the DNA. Here the sample spans approximately 99,000 clones, approximately 79% being singletons. In its sample, this clone was seen a few times. Per the germline V gene, CDR1 is PRHDT and CDR2 is FYEKMQ (reference sequence). Trimming left V 4 bases short and J 9 bases short, with 16 bases between. This CDR3 region has 13 residues.

The sequence was collected from a woman older than 75 with active or convalescent COVID-19. The sample taken for sequencing was peripheral blood. This rearrangement joins TRBV13 to TRBJ2-7, with a possible D match to TRBD2 (6 bases). The CDR3 spells CASSSGGPDRQYF. The CDR3 bases are TGTGCCAGCAGCTCCGGAGGGCCGGATCGGCAGTACTTC.